The entry below describes one T cell receptor (beta chain). Sequenced by immunoSEQ multiplex PCR; TCRdb stores in-frame clones only, minus some. Here the sample spans roughly 160,000 clones, around 83% being singletons. The V and J ends lost 5 bases and 5 bases, in that order; junction bases with no gene match: 12. The CDR3 extends over 15 amino acids. CDR1 and CDR2 (germline): GTSNPN, SVGIG (reference sequence). The data stem from a study of blood T cell repertoires in COVID-19. The wider study: Sources were T cells, B-cell-depleted T cells, or PBMCs; the material itself was cDNA or gDNA.

Input material: peripheral blood. This sequence originates from a man between 18 and 35 years old with acute or convalescent COVID-19. The V and J genes are TRBV30 and TRBJ2-1, with 7 bases identical to TRBD1. CDR3 in amino acids: CAWHDKSTGHNEQFF. The CDR3 DNA follows: TGTGCCTGGCACGACAAATCGACAGGGCACAATGAGCAGTTCTTC. Full variable domain (missing parts from reference TRBV30 and TRBJ2-1): SQTIHQWPATLVQPVGSPLSLECTVEGTSNPNLYWYRQAAGRGLQLLFYSVGIGQISSEVPQNLSASRPQDRQFILSSKKLLLSDSGFYLCAWHDKSTGHNEQFFGPGTRLTVL.